A selection of T cell receptor beta chains follows, all from one sample in a study of cytomegalovirus exposure and HLA in healthy donors. Produced via immunoSEQ multiplex PCR; TCRdb's table is partial and in-frame only. The table includes approximately 150,000 clones, around 75% detected once. Material: PBMCs. The receptors were sampled from a woman between 35 and 50 years old in good health and CMV-seronegative. CDR3s include the opening cysteine and the closing phenylalanine or tryptophan. The order of the fields is V gene, J gene, D gene, clone size, CDR3 protein, CDR3 DNA. A D gene is named only where the DNA matches it firmly. The size of a clone is reported for some rows only, either as once, few or many, or as a class for expanded clones.

TRBV29-1,TRBJ2-5,TRBD1,NA,CSGTAFPGQGPDVTQYF,TGCAGCGGAACTGCCTTCCCGGGACAGGGACCTGATGTTACCCAGTACTTC
TRBV18,TRBJ2-7,TRBD2,NA,CASSRAGGDDEQYF,TGTGCCAGCTCCAGAGCGGGGGGAGATGATGAGCAGTACTTC
TRBV27,TRBJ1-1,TRBD1,NA,CASRPGGYTEAFF,TGTGCCAGCAGACCAGGGGGCTACACTGAAGCTTTCTTT
TRBV5-1,TRBJ2-3,NA,NA,CASSFADTQYF,TGCGCCAGCAGCTTCGCAGATACGCAGTATTTT
TRBV5-1,TRBJ2-1,NA,NA,CASSGGHVIYNEQFF,TGCGCCAGTTCTGGCGGACACGTTATCTACAATGAGCAGTTCTTC
TRBV6-1,TRBJ1-2,NA,NA,CAALSSLRGYAF,TGTGCCGCGCTGTCATCCCTCAGGGGCTACGCCTTC
TRBV11-3,TRBJ2-1,TRBD2,NA,CASSLSTSGHEQFF,TGTGCCAGCAGCTTGAGTACTAGCGGTCATGAGCAGTTCTTC
TRBV6-5,TRBJ2-3,NA,NA,CASSYGASSTDTQYF,TGTGCCAGCAGTTACGGGGCCAGTAGCACAGATACGCAGTATTTT
TRBV14,TRBJ1-2,NA,NA,CASSQGGTPTNYGYTF,TGTGCCAGCAGCCAAGGGGGGACACCAACTAACTATGGCTACACCTTC
TRBV28,TRBJ2-5,TRBD2,NA,CASRQAGIWETQYF,TGTGCCAGCAGACAAGCGGGGATCTGGGAGACCCAGTACTTC
TRBV6-1,TRBJ1-2,TRBD1,NA,CASSVSSTGGYGYTF,TGTGCCAGCAGTGTGTCCTCGACAGGGGGGTATGGCTACACCTTC
TRBV13,TRBJ1-1,NA,NA,CASSRGTEAFF,TGTGCCAGCAGCCGCGGCACTGAAGCTTTCTTT
TRBV27,TRBJ1-2,TRBD1,NA,CASSFQGAFGYGYTF,TGTGCCAGCAGTTTTCAGGGGGCATTCGGCTATGGCTACACCTTC
TRBV27,TRBJ2-4,TRBD1,NA,CASSFLGRGLTKNIQYF,TGTGCCAGCAGTTTTCTAGGCAGGGGGCTGACCAAAAACATTCAGTACTTC
TRBV27,TRBJ1-3,NA,NA,CASAVRNSGNTIYF,TGTGCCAGCGCGGTTCGGAACTCTGGAAACACCATATATTTT
TRBV19,TRBJ1-1,TRBD1,NA,CASRTGTGGSRTEAFF,TGTGCCAGTAGGACCGGGACAGGGGGCAGTAGAACTGAAGCTTTCTTT
TRBV7-2,TRBJ1-5,TRBD1,once,CASSLAGTESNQPQHF,TGTGCCAGCAGCTTAGCCGGGACAGAGAGCAATCAGCCCCAGCATTTT
TRBV7-8,TRBJ2-1,NA,NA,CASSLGASRVMWDEQFF,TGTGCCAGCAGCTTAGGGGCCTCGAGGGTTATGTGGGATGAGCAGTTCTTC
TRBV5-1,TRBJ2-3,TRBD2,NA,CASSSGLAGVSDTQYF,TGCGCCAGCAGCTCCGGCCTGGCGGGGGTATCAGATACGCAGTATTTT
TRBV4-1,TRBJ2-7,NA,NA,CASSQVIAGAGEQYF,TGCGCCAGCAGCCAAGTGATAGCAGGGGCAGGAGAGCAGTACTTC
TRBV14,TRBJ2-1,TRBD2,NA,CASSRSGTSGNEQFF,TGTGCCAGCAGCCGCTCCGGGACTAGCGGAAATGAGCAGTTCTTC
TRBV6-1,TRBJ2-5,NA,NA,CASTEAGAQETQYF,TGTGCCAGCACTGAGGCAGGCGCTCAAGAGACCCAGTACTTC
TRBV5-1,TRBJ2-7,NA,NA,CASSLESRSSYEQYF,TGCGCCAGCAGCTTGGAGTCCAGAAGCTCCTACGAGCAGTACTTC
TRBV6-1,TRBJ1-2,NA,NA,CASRPGALIYWGYTF,TGTGCCAGCAGGCCGGGAGCCCTTATCTATTGGGGCTACACCTTC
TRBV5-1,TRBJ1-3,NA,NA,CASSLAAGDGNTIYF,TGCGCCAGCAGCTTGGCCGCAGGGGACGGAAACACCATATATTTT